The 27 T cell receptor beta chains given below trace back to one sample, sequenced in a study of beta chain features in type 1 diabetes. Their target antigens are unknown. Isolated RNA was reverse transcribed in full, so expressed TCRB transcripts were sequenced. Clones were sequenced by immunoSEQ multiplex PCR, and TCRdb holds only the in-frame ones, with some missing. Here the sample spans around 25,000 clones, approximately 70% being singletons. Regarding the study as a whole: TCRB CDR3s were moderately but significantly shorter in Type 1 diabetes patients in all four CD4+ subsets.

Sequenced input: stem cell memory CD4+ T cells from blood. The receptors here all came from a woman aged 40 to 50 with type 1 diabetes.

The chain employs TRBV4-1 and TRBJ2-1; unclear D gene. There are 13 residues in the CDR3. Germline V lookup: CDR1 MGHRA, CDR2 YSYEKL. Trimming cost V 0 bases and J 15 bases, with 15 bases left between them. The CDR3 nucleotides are TGCGCCAGCAGCCAAGATCTGAGAGCGATCATGTTCTTC. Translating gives CASSQDLRAIMFF.

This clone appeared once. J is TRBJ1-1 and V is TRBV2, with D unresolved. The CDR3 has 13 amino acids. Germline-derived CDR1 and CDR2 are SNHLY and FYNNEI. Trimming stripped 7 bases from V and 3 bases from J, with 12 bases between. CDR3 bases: TGTGCCAGCAACCTAGAAGGAGACACTGAAGCTTTCTTT. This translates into CASNLEGDTEAFF.

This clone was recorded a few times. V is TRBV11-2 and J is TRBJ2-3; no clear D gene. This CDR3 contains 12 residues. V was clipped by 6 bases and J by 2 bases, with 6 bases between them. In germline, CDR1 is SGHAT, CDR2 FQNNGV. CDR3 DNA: TGTGCCAGCAGTTTTCACACAGATACGCAGTATTTT. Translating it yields CASSFHTDTQYF. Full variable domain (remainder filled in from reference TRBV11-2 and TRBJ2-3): EAGVAQSPRYKIIEKRQSVAFWCNPISGHATLYWYQQILGQGPKLLIQFQNNGVVDDSQLPKDRFSAERLKGVDSTLKIQPAKLEDSAVYLCASSFHTDTQYFGPGTRLTVL.

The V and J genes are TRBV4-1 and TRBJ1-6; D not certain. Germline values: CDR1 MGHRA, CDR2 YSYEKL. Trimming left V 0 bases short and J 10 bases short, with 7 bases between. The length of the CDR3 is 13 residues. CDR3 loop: CASSQDLRSPLHF. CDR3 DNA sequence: TGCGCCAGCAGCCAAGATCTACGGTCACCCCTCCACTTT.

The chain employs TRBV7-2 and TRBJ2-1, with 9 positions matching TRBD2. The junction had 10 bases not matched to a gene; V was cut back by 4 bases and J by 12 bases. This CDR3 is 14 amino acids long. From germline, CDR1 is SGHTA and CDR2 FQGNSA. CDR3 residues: CASSSAGGGAGQFF. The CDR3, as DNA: TGTGCCAGCAGCTCCGCAGGCGGGGGGGCAGGGCAGTTCTTC.

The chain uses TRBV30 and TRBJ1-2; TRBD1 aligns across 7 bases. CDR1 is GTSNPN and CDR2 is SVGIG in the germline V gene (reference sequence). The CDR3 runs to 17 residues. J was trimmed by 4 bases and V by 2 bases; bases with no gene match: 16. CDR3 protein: CAWSTRDRRRSLYGYTF. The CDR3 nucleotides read TGTGCCTGGAGTACACGGGACAGACGTAGGAGCCTCTATGGCTACACCTTC.

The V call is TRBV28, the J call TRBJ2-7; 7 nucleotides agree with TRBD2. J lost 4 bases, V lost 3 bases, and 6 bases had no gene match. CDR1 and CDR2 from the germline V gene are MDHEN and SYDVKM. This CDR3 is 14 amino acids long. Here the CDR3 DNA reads TGTGCCAGCAGTTTTCCTAGCGGACCGTACGAGCAGTACTTC. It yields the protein CASSFPSGPYEQYF.

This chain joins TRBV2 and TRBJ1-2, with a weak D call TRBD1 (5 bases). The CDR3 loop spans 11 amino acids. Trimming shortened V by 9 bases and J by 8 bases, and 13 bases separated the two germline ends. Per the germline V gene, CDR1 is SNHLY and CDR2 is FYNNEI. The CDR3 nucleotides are TGTGCCAGGCAGGGCGGAGAAGGCTACACCTTC. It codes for CARQGGEGYTF.

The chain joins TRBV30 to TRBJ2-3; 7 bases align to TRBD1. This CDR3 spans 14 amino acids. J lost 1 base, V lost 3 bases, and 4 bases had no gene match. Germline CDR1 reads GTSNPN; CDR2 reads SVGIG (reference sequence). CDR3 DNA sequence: TGTGCCTGGAGCATAGGGGGCGGCACAGATACGCAGTATTTT. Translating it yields CAWSIGGGTDTQYF.

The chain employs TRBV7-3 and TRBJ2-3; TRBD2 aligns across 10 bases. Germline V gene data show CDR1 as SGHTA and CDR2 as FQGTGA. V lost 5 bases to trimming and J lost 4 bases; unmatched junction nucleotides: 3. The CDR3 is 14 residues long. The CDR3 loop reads CASSPTSGPDTQYF. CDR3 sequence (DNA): TGTGCCAGCAGCCCGACTAGCGGGCCAGATACGCAGTATTTT.

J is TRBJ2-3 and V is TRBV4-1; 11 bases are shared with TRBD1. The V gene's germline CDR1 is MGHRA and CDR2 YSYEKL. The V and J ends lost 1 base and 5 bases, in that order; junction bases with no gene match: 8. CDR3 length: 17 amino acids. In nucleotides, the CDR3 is TGCGCCAGCAGCCAAGCCTCGGGACAGGGGGGATTAGATACGCAGTATTTT. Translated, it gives CASSQASGQGGLDTQYF.

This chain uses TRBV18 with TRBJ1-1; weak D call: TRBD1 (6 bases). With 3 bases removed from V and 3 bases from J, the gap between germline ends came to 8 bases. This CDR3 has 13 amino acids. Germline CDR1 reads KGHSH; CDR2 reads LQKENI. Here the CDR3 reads CASSPNRDTEAFF. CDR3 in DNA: TGTGCCAGCTCACCTAACAGGGACACTGAAGCTTTCTTT.

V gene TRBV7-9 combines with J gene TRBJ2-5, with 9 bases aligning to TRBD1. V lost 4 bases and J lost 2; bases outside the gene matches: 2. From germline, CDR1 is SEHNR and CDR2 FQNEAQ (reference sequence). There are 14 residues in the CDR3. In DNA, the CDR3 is TGTGCCAGCAGCTGGGGGACAGGGCAAGAGACCCAGTACTTC. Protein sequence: CASSWGTGQETQYF. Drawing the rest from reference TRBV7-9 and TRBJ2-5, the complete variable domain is DTGVSQNPRHKITKRGQNVTFRCDPISEHNRLYWYRQTLGQGPEFLTYFQNEAQLEKSRLLSDRFSAERPKGSFSTLEIQRTEQGDSAMYLCASSWGTGQETQYFGPGTRLLVL.

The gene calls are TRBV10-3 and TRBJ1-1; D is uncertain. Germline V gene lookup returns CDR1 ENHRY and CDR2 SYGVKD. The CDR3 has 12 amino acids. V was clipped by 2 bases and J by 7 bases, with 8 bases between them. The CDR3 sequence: CAISELRGEAFF. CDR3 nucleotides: TGTGCCATCAGTGAGCTTCGGGGTGAAGCTTTCTTT.

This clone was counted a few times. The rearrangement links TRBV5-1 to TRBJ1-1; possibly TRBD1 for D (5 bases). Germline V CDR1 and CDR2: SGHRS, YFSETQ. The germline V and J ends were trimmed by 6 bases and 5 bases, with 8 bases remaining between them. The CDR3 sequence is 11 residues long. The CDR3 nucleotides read TGCGCCAGCAAGGGGAGGACTGAAGCTTTCTTT. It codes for CASKGRTEAFF.

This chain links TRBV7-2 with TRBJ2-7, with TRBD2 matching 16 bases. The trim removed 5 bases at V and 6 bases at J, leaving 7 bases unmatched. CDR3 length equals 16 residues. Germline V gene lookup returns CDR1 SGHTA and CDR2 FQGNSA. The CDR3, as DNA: TGTGCCAGCAGCACCGGGACTAGCGGGAGGGCGGGCGAGCAGTACTTC. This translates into CASSTGTSGRAGEQYF.

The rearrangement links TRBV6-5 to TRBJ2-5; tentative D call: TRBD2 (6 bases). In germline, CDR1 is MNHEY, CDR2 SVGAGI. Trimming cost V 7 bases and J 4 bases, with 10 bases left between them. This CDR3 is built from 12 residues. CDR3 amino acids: CASTRERETQYF. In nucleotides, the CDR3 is TGTGCCAGCACCCGGGAGAGAGAGACCCAGTACTTC.

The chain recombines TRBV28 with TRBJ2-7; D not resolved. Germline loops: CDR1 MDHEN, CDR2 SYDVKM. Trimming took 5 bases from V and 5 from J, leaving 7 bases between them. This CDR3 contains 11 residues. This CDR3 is CASSPNNEQYF. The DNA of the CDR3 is TGTGCCAGCAGTCCCAACAACGAGCAGTACTTC.

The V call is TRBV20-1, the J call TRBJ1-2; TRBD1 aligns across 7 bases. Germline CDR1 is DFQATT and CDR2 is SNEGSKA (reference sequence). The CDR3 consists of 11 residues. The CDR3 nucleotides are TGCGGGGGACAGCCTAACTATGGCTACACCTTC. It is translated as CGGQPNYGYTF.

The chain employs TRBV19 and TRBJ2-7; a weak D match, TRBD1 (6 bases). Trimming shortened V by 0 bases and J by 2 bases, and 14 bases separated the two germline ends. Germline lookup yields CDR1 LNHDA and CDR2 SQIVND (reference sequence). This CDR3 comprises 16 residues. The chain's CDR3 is CASSIDLGQSAYEQYF. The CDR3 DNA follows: TGTGCCAGTAGTATAGACCTGGGACAATCGGCCTACGAGCAGTACTTC.

CDR3 region: CASSPRSGPNNEQFF. The CDR3 nucleotides read TGTGCCAGCTCACCACGCAGCGGGCCCAACAATGAGCAGTTCTTC. This chain uses TRBV18 with TRBJ2-1, with D perhaps matching TRBD2 (6 bases). This CDR3 spans 15 amino acids. V lost 1 base, J lost 5 bases, and 12 bases lay in between. The germline gives CDR1 KGHSH, CDR2 LQKENI.

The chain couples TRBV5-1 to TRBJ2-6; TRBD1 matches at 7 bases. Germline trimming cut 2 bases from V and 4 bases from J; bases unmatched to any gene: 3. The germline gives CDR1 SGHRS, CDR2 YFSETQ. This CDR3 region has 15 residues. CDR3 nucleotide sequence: TGCGCCAGCAGCTTAACAGGGGCCGGGGCCAACGTCCTGACTTTC. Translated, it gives CASSLTGAGANVLTF.

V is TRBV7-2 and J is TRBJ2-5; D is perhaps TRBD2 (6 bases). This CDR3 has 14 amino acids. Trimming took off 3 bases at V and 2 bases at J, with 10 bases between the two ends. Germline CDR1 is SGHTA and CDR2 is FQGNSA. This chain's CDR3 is CASSFTGEQETQYF. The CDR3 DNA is TGTGCCAGCAGCTTCACGGGGGAGCAAGAGACCCAGTACTTC.

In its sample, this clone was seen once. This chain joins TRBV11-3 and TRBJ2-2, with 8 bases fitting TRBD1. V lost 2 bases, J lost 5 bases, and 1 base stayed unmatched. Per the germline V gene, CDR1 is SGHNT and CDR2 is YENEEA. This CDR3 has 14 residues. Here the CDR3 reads CASSLYRGTGELFF. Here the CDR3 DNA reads TGTGCCAGCAGCTTATACAGGGGGACCGGGGAGCTGTTTTTT.

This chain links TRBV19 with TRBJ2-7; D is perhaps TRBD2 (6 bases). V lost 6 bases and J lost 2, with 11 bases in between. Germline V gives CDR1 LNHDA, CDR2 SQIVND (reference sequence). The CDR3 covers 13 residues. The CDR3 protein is CASSPTSPYEQYF. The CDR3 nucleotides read TGTGCCAGTAGCCCGACTAGTCCCTACGAGCAGTACTTC.

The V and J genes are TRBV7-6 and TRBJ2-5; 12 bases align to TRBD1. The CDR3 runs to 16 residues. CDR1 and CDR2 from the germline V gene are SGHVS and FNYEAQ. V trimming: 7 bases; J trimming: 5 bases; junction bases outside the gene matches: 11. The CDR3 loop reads CASIPGTGGTVETQYF. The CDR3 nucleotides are TGTGCCAGCATTCCCGGGACAGGGGGCACGGTGGAGACCCAGTACTTC.

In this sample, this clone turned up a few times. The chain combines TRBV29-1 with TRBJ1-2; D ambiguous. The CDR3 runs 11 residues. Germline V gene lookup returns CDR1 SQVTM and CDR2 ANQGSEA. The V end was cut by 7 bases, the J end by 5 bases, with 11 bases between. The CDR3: CSGSTGYGYTF. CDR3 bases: TGCAGCGGCTCAACGGGGTATGGCTACACCTTC.